This T cell receptor (beta chain) came from a study of blood T cells in healthy people across ages. The study's findings and limits: More naive CD4+ cells and higher diversity marked long-lived donors relative to aged donors.

The junction had 8 bases not matched to a gene; V was cut back by 7 bases and J by 5 bases. CDR1 SQVTM and CDR2 ANQGSEA come from the germline V gene. CDR3 length: 13 residues. A second roughly 7 to 12 cycle PCR used barcoded and J-beta primers. All samples gave at least 3 million CDR3-containing paired-end reads. TCRdb processed the 5' RACE reads anew with MiXCR; each CDR3 protein has one entry. This table has 700,000 or so distinct CDR3 sequences, about 43% appearing once. Concerning this clonotype itself: Its antigen is undetermined.

This TCR was sampled from an elderly man in good health. Sequencing was done on a sample of blood. V gene TRBV29-1 combines with J gene TRBJ2-5, with 9 bases lining up with TRBD1. CDR3 loop: CSAEQGAGETQYF. The CDR3 DNA sequence: TGCAGCGCAGAACAGGGGGCGGGGGAGACCCAGTACTTC. The whole variable domain, filled in from reference TRBV29-1 and TRBJ2-5, reads SAVISQKPSRDICQRGTSLTIQCQVDSQVTMMFWYRQQPGQSLTLIATANQGSEATYESGFVIDKFPISRPNLTFSTLTVSNMSPEDSSIYLCSAEQGAGETQYFGPGTRLLVL.